This TCR beta chain stems from a study of blood T cell repertoires in COVID-19. About the research overall: Nucleic acid was either cDNA or gDNA, and it came from T cells, B-cell-depleted T cells, or PBMCs.

V was pared by 6 bases and J by 2 bases, with 17 bases between. Germline-derived CDR1 and CDR2 are SGHTS and YDEGEE. The CDR3 covers 15 residues. Only in-frame clones appear in the TCRdb table, and some are missing; sequencing was by immunoSEQ multiplex PCR. The repertoire holds about 100,000 clones, around 87% seen once, with about 9.9% in the top ten. V gene TRBV5-8 combines with J gene TRBJ1-1; D is unclear. Sequencing input: peripheral blood. This TCR was sampled from a woman aged 25-40 years with acute or convalescent COVID-19. In nucleotides, the CDR3 is TGTGCCAGCACAGCACAACCGGGAGTAAACACTGAAGCTTTCTTT. It specifies CASTAQPGVNTEAFF.